This T cell receptor (beta chain) stems from a study of regulatory T cells in long-lasting Graves disease. As for this clonotype: The target antigen is unknown. A read error may be the cause here, since a much bigger clone is one base away.

Arm-PCR of CDR3 regions and iRepertoire HTBI primers were the basis on which TCR beta libraries were built. TCRdb called the multiplex PCR reads again in MiXCR, with one record for every CDR3 protein. Found here are roughly 500,000 distinct CDR3 sequences, 20% to 25% of them singletons; the top ten hold about an eighth. The CDR3 sequence is 14 residues long. Germline-derived CDR1 and CDR2 are LNHDA and SQIVND (reference sequence). The V and J ends lost 8 bases and 9 bases, in that order; junction bases with no gene match: 14. Time point meaning: persistent/refractory GD, antithyroid drugs over 5 years with positive TRAb. The TCR library was made from RNA that had been extracted from PBMCs in TRIzol. Study-level points and caveats: The study found persistent patients shared more public clonotypes (fewer than 3,000) than new patients (over 900). Patients whose Graves' disease persisted exhibited lower TCR diversity than those newly diagnosed. There were preferences for TRBV28, TRBJ1-2 and TRBJ2-5 in persistent disease.

The sequencing used peripheral blood mononuclear cells (PBMCs), collected when the disease was refractory, from a patient treated with antithyroid drugs. The receptor's source is a female donor with Graves disease. The chain links TRBV19 to TRBJ2-7; 9 nucleotides align to TRBD1. The CDR3 DNA follows: TGTGCCAGTTCCGAGGTGGGGACAGGGAACGGGCAGTACTTC. This gives the protein CASSEVGTGNGQYF.